A single T cell receptor beta chain is shown here with its context. Its specificity is not known. This sample stems from a study of siplizumab effects on memory and regulatory T cells. TCRdb's table, derived via immunoSEQ multiplex PCR, lists solely in-frame clones and lacks some. Among approximately 84,000 clones listed, approximately 95% were seen once. The CDR3 spans 15 residues. General study results and limits: The authors did not confirm suppressive function in proliferating Tregs from siplizumab cultures. Unstimulated subsets captured only a minor fraction of alloreactive clones. Only a minority of proliferating CD4+ or CD8+ clones had an assignable naive or memory phenotype, with roughly 75-96% lacking one. Siplizumab significantly reduced alloreactive sequences traceable to unstimulated CD4+ memory cells.

The V and J genes are TRBV1 and TRBJ2-7; TRBD2, as called in the table, went unchecked against the DNA. TRBV1 is given as a pseudogene. The source is a human donor in good health. Sequenced material: CD8+ T cells sorted from blood. The CDR3 loop reads CTSSHAPGTNYEQYF. CDR3 DNA sequence: TGCACCAGCAGCCACGCGCCCGGGACTAACTACGAGCAGTACTTC.